This TCR beta chain was identified in a study of T cells after yellow fever vaccination. J lost 0 bases, V lost 6 bases, and 4 bases had no gene match. Germline lookup yields CDR1 MNHNS and CDR2 SASEGT. The CDR3 contains 14 residues. The 5'RACE template-switching step produced TCR cDNA and added a universal primer site and UMIs. TCRdb reprocessed the 5' RACE reads with MiXCR, giving one entry per CDR3 protein. The sample has hundreds of thousands of distinct CDR3 sequences, about 14% seen once; the top ten hold around 15%. This clonotype was found a few times. This receptor was identified in a man aged 25-45 years who received the YFV17D yellow fever vaccine. The chain has TRBV6-1 and TRBJ1-1, with TRBD1 identical over 7 bases. Specimen: PBMCs, collected on the day of the yellow fever booster vaccination. The CDR3 region has the DNA TGTGCCAGCAGGGGGACAGTCTTGAACACTGAAGCTTTCTTT. Translating gives CASRGTVLNTEAFF.